These T cell receptor beta chains were read from a single sample in a study of CD8+CD57+ T cells in acquired aplastic anemia. MiXCR, run by TCRdb on the reads, gives a single entry per CDR3 protein. The sample has around 170,000 distinct CDR3 sequences, approximately 60% seen once. Sequencing was carried out using sorted CD4+, CD8+, or CD8+CD57+ T cells (not recorded which) from PBMCs. These receptors all come from a human donor in good health. Each CDR3 is given with its conserved first and last residue. The D gene is left open where the match is weak. For some rows the clone size is stated as once, few or many, or as a class when expanded; others skip it.

TRBJ1-4 . . TRBV4-1 CASSSTRDYNEKLFF TGCGCCAGCAGCTCCACCCGAGACTATAATGAAAAACTGTTTTTT
TRBJ1-2 . TRBD1 TRBV6-4 CASSGQGGGYTF TGTGCCAGCAGTGGACAGGGTGGCGGCTACACCTTC
TRBJ2-5 . . TRBV7-8 CASSLVRAPSETQYF TGTGCCAGCAGCTTAGTACGGGCCCCTAGCGAGACCCAGTACTTC
TRBJ2-1 once TRBD2 TRBV9 CASSIRGGAGNEQFF TGTGCCAGCAGCATACGGGGGGGGGCAGGGAATGAGCAGTTCTTC
TRBJ2-2 . TRBD2 TRBV10-3 CAISGTSGGANTGELFF TGTGCCATCAGTGGGACTAGCGGGGGGGCGAACACCGGGGAGCTGTTTTTT
TRBJ2-7 . . TRBV2 CASDPGEISYEQYF TGTGCCAGCGACCCCGGTGAGATCTCCTACGAGCAGTACTTC
TRBJ2-7 many TRBD2 TRBV14 CASSQTGTSGPSYEQYF TGTGCCAGCAGCCAAACCGGGACTAGCGGCCCCTCCTACGAGCAGTACTTC
TRBJ2-3 few . TRBV3-1 CASSQEGRSTDTQYF TGTGCCAGCAGCCAGGAGGGGCGATCCACAGATACGCAGTATTTT
TRBJ1-2 . TRBD1 TRBV25-1 CASSLTGVDYGYTF TGTGCCAGCAGCCTGACAGGGGTCGACTATGGCTACACCTTC
TRBJ2-1 many . TRBV20-1 CSARDDGEVSEQFF TGCAGTGCTAGAGATGATGGGGAGGTTAGTGAGCAGTTCTTC
TRBJ2-7 many . TRBV5-5 CASSFSKEQYF TGTGCCAGCAGCTTCTCCAAGGAGCAGTACTTC
TRBJ2-3 . . TRBV24-1 CATSDPVADTQYF TGTGCCACCAGTGATCCTGTAGCAGATACGCAGTATTTT
TRBJ1-3 . . TRBV5-6 CASSDGTTGNTIYF TGTGCCAGCAGTGATGGGACAACCGGAAACACCATATATTTT
TRBJ2-1 . TRBD2 TRBV7-9 CASSTGPAGGHTSNEQFF TGTGCCAGCAGCACGGGACCAGCGGGGGGCCATACCTCCAATGAGCAGTTCTTC
TRBJ2-1 once . TRBV24-1 CATSDGSSYNEQFF TGTGCCACCAGTGATGGGAGCTCCTACAATGAGCAGTTCTTC
TRBJ2-7 . . TRBV10-2 CASSVSQGPYEQYF TGCGCCAGCAGTGTCTCCCAGGGACCCTACGAGCAGTACTTC
TRBJ2-7 few . TRBV25-1 CASSEWVRSYEQYF TGTGCCAGCAGTGAATGGGTCAGGAGTTACGAGCAGTACTTC
TRBJ1-3 . . TRBV7-9 CASISGNTIYF TGTGCCAGCATTAGTGGAAACACCATATATTTT
TRBJ1-5 many TRBD1 TRBV19 CASKDLGGDRAVQPQHF TGTGCCAGCAAAGATTTGGGGGGAGACAGGGCGGTGCAGCCCCAGCATTTT
TRBJ1-2 . . TRBV19 CASSMVGNYGYTF TGTGCCAGTAGTATGGTCGGAAACTATGGCTACACCTTC
TRBJ1-5 many . TRBV10-2 CASSESEGIMPQHF TGCGCCAGCAGTGAGTCGGAGGGAATCATGCCCCAGCATTTT
TRBJ2-1 . . TRBV19 CASTNDYNEQFF TGTGCCAGTACGAATGACTACAATGAGCAGTTCTTC
TRBJ1-2 once . TRBV12-3/TRBV12-4 CASSLGPYYGYTF TGTGCCAGCAGTTTGGGCCCTTACTATGGCTACACCTTC
TRBJ2-7 . TRBD2 TRBV20-1 CSARWTSGISDEQYF TGCAGTGCTAGGTGGACTAGCGGGATCTCTGACGAGCAGTACTTC
TRBJ1-2 . . TRBV3-1 CASSQVPGDYGYTF TGTGCCAGCAGCCAAGTTCCAGGGGACTATGGCTACACCTTC
TRBJ2-5 . . TRBV28 CASGTQETQYF TGTGCCAGCGGGACCCAAGAGACCCAGTACTTC
TRBJ2-2 . . TRBV10-3 CAIFRGSSGELFF TGTGCCATTTTTCGGGGCTCTTCCGGGGAGCTGTTTTTT
TRBJ2-1 . TRBD2 TRBV29-1 CSVELGLAGRYNEQFF TGCAGCGTTGAACTGGGGCTAGCGGGGCGCTACAATGAGCAGTTCTTC
TRBJ1-2 . . TRBV25-1 CASSEQGYGYTF TGTGCCAGCAGTGAACAGGGGTATGGCTACACCTTC
TRBJ1-6 once TRBD1 TRBV9 CASSGAGTGFSPLHF TGTGCCAGCAGCGGAGCCGGGACAGGGTTTTCACCCCTCCACTTT
TRBJ2-6 few . TRBV11-2 CASSLGRTGGFLGANVLTF TGTGCCAGCAGCTTAGGTAGGACCGGGGGATTCCTCGGGGCCAACGTCCTGACTTTC
TRBJ2-5 . TRBD2 TRBV5-4 CASSIAGPQETQYF TGTGCCAGCAGCATAGCGGGGCCGCAAGAGACCCAGTACTTC
TRBJ2-1 . . TRBV15 CATGSARGYNEQFF TGTGCTACAGGTAGCGCGAGAGGCTACAATGAGCAGTTCTTC
TRBJ1-2 many TRBD1 TRBV7-9 CASSPDRAGNGYTF TGTGCCAGCAGTCCGGACAGGGCGGGAAATGGCTACACCTTC
TRBJ2-2 . . TRBV10-3 CAMAVDQGVTGELFF TGTGCCATGGCAGTCGACCAGGGTGTGACCGGGGAGCTGTTTTTT
TRBJ1-5 . TRBD1 TRBV4-3 CASSQELGQVNQPQHF TGCGCCAGCAGCCAAGAATTGGGACAGGTAAATCAGCCCCAGCATTTT
TRBJ2-7 . . TRBV7-9 CASGSSYEQYF TGTGCCAGCGGGTCCTCCTACGAGCAGTACTTC
TRBJ2-6 many . TRBV19 CASSRGLSGANVLTF TGTGCCAGTAGCCGAGGACTATCTGGGGCCAACGTCCTGACTTTC
TRBJ2-5 . TRBD2 TRBV30 CAWSSSPRVAGGETQYF TGTGCCTGGAGTTCCTCACCGCGGGTGGCGGGAGGGGAGACCCAGTACTTC
TRBJ2-7 few . TRBV15 CATSRGWDKFYEQYF TGTGCCACCAGCAGAGGTTGGGACAAGTTCTACGAGCAGTACTTC
TRBJ2-7 many TRBD2 TRBV14 CASSQGTSGREIPLTYEQYF TGTGCCAGCAGCCAAGGGACTAGCGGGAGGGAGATCCCCCTAACCTACGAGCAGTACTTC
TRBJ2-1 many . TRBV5-6 CASSFDRSSYNEQFF TGTGCCAGCAGCTTCGACAGGAGCTCCTACAATGAGCAGTTCTTC
TRBJ1-1 . TRBD1 TRBV10-3 CASSSDRGGLNTEAFF TGTGCCAGCAGTTCCGACAGGGGCGGACTGAACACTGAAGCTTTCTTT
TRBJ2-1 . TRBD2 TRBV2 CASSVGTSARNEQFF TGTGCCAGCAGTGTGGGGACTAGTGCCCGCAATGAGCAGTTCTTC
TRBJ1-2 few . TRBV25-1 CASSEYMGERNGYTF TGTGCCAGCAGTGAATATATGGGGGAAAGAAACGGCTACACCTTC
TRBJ1-1 . TRBD1 TRBV19 CASTRQGAGTEAFF TGTGCCAGTACTCGACAGGGGGCGGGCACTGAAGCTTTCTTT
TRBJ2-1 . . TRBV9 CASSVTKGGGVYNEQFF TGTGCCAGCAGCGTAACGAAGGGCGGAGGGGTCTACAATGAGCAGTTCTTC
TRBJ1-5 once . TRBV9 CASSVGSGNQPQHF TGTGCCAGCAGCGTAGGATCCGGGAATCAGCCCCAGCATTTT
TRBJ2-5 few TRBD1 TRBV28 CASSSGQGQETQYF TGTGCCAGCAGTTCGGGACAGGGCCAGGAGACCCAGTACTTC
TRBJ2-7 . TRBD2 TRBV5-1 CASSPSAGGPYEQYF TGCGCCAGCAGCCCCTCAGCGGGGGGCCCCTACGAGCAGTACTTC
TRBJ2-5 many . TRBV7-9 CASSLAQDSDYQETQYF TGTGCCAGCAGCTTAGCGCAGGACAGTGATTACCAAGAGACCCAGTACTTC